This T cell receptor beta chain was sequenced for a study of vaccination effects on CD4 cells after COVID-19. At the level of the study: It was two doses of either the BNT162b2 or mRNA-1273 vaccine that participants received. Every well got a few million PBMC, which were grown with around 9.2 IU/ml IL-2 and about 9.2 ug/ml peptides.

Here immunoSEQ multiplex PCR was the method, and the copy in TCRdb shows in-frame clones only, minus some. The data contain about 64,000 clones, about 69% of them singletons. Having been cultured for around ten days, the cells underwent CD4+ T cell isolation. Sometime from March through December 2020, the person acquired a SARS-CoV-2 infection that PCR confirmed. Researchers swapped half the medium for IL-2 medium on both days 3 and 7. To note about this clone: Its cognate antigen is unknown.

The germline V gene encodes CDR1 SGHRS and CDR2 YFSETQ. The CDR3 totals 16 residues. The V end was cut by 2 bases, the J end by 2 bases, with 14 bases between. The clonotype was recovered from a human donor who had a prior SARS-CoV-2 infection. The sequenced sample was CD4+ T cells from PBMCs cultured without peptide, obtained before COVID-19 vaccination. This sequence joins TRBV5-1 and TRBJ1-3; perhaps TRBD1 as D (6 bases). The CDR3 reads CASSLSPQGAGNTIYF. CDR3 coding DNA: TGCGCCAGCAGCTTAAGTCCACAGGGTGCTGGAAACACCATATATTTT. Full variable domain (missing parts from reference TRBV5-1 and TRBJ1-3): KAGVTQTPRYLIKTRGQQVTLSCSPISGHRSVSWYQQTPGQGLQFLFEYFSETQRNKGNFPGRFSGRQFSNSRSEMNVSTLELGDSALYLCASSLSPQGAGNTIYFGEGSWLTVV.